This entry lists 24 T cell receptor beta chains sequenced from one sample in a study of human T cells and chemical hapten exposure. The time point is: patch test 1, 2 weeks after DPC sensitization. The treatment: therapeutic diphenylcyclopropenone sensitization with weekly scalp DPC. TCRdb reanalysed the RACE reads using MiXCR and keeps one entry per CDR3 protein. The sample carries around 69,000 distinct CDR3 sequences, 7.5% to 10% recorded once. Sequences were derived from whole blood, sampled in connection with sensitization to the hapten diphenylcyclopropenone (DPC). The receptors were gathered from a woman aged 40 to 55 with alopecia areata. Some clones in this sample may be carry-over from other donors' samples.

This clonotype has just a few counts. The chain employs TRBV2 and TRBJ2-1, with 8 bases aligning to TRBD2. This CDR3 contains 15 residues. Trimming removed 8 bases from V and 3 bases from J; junction bases left unmatched: 9. CDR1 is SNHLY and CDR2 is FYNNEI in the germline V gene. CDR3 coding DNA: TGTGCCAGCCTCCAGCGGGGGAGCCTCTACAATGAGCAGTTCTTC. Translation: CASLQRGSLYNEQFF.

Many counts were recorded for this clonotype. The V and J genes are TRBV28 and TRBJ1-2, with a tentative D call TRBD1 (6 bases). Trimming shortened V by 1 base and J by 4 bases, and 13 bases separated the two germline ends. Germline values: CDR1 MDHEN, CDR2 SYDVKM. The CDR3 length is 15 residues. CDR3 DNA sequence: TGTGCCAGCAGTTTATTCCCCGGGACAACCTATGGCTACACCTTC. Its translation: CASSLFPGTTYGYTF.

This chain links TRBV2 with TRBJ2-3; D unresolved. Germline V gives CDR1 SNHLY, CDR2 FYNNEI. There are 14 residues in the CDR3. With 3 bases removed from V and 5 bases from J, the gap between germline ends came to 12 bases. The CDR3 DNA reads TGTGCCAGCAGTGAGCGTCTGCCTGGAGATACGCAGTATTTT. Translating gives CASSERLPGDTQYF.

This clonotype was detected many times. V is TRBV6-2 or TRBV6-3 and J is TRBJ2-1; TRBD1 is a possible D gene (6 bases). V shed 6 bases and J shed 5 bases, with 11 bases lying between them. Germline V gives CDR1 MNHEY, CDR2 SVGEGT. The CDR3 loop spans 13 amino acids. The CDR3 region has the DNA TGTGCCAGCAGGAAGACAGGTGACAATGAGCAGTTCTTC. This translates into CASRKTGDNEQFF.

This clonotype was recorded at least ten times. This chain joins TRBV6-2 or TRBV6-3 and TRBJ1-1; D is ambiguous. This CDR3 region has 15 residues. The germline gives CDR1 MNHEY, CDR2 SVGEGT. Trimming removed 0 bases at V and 0 bases at J, with 8 bases between. The CDR3 nucleotides are TGTGCCAGCAGTTACTCGCGCGGGGTGAACACTGAAGCTTTCTTT. As protein: CASSYSRGVNTEAFF.

V is TRBV7-2 and J is TRBJ2-5; D gene uncertain. The CDR3 is 13 residues long. V lost 5 bases and J lost 2, with 9 bases in between. The germline gives CDR1 SGHTA, CDR2 FQGNSA. The CDR3 nucleotides are TGTGCCAGCAGCCGTGGCAGTCAAGAGACCCAGTACTTC. As protein: CASSRGSQETQYF.

A few counts support this clonotype. This chain joins TRBV6-2 or TRBV6-3 and TRBJ2-3, with TRBD1 matching over 7 bases. This CDR3 spans 16 amino acids. Germline assignment: CDR1 MNHEY and CDR2 SVGEGT. V shed 6 bases, J shed 0 bases, and the junction held 9 bases outside the gene matches. The CDR3 protein is CASSSPTGQSTDTQYF. For the CDR3, the DNA is TGTGCCAGCAGCTCCCCCACGGGACAGAGCACAGATACGCAGTATTTT.

This clonotype was counted at least ten times. V and J are TRBV29-1 and TRBJ2-2; 11 bases map to TRBD1. V gave up 5 bases and J gave up 3 bases; unmatched junction bases: 2. CDR1 and CDR2 from the germline V gene are SQVTM and ANQGSEA. The CDR3 consists of 14 residues. CDR3 residues: CSVPGQGDTGELFF. DNA for the CDR3: TGCAGCGTTCCGGGACAGGGGGACACCGGGGAGCTGTTTTTT.

Of note for this clonotype: Since a much larger clone is just one base distant, this may be a read error. The rearrangement uses TRBV7-2 and TRBJ2-7; 9 positions agree with TRBD2. V was clipped by 3 bases and J by 2 bases; unmatched bases: 2. The CDR3 runs to 14 residues. Germline-derived CDR1 and CDR2 are SGHTA and FQGNSA. The CDR3 loop is CASSLTSGPYEQYF. CDR3 nucleotides: TGTGCCAGCAGCTTGACTAGCGGCCCCTACGAGCAGTACTTC.

There are many counts of this clonotype. The chain joins TRBV7-9 to TRBJ2-7; unclear D gene. This CDR3 contains 13 residues. Looked up from germline, CDR1 is SEHNR and CDR2 is FQNEAQ (reference sequence). V was pared by 5 bases and J by 6 bases, with 14 bases between. The CDR3: CASSHPTGREQYF. CDR3 bases: TGTGCCAGCAGCCATCCCACCGGGCGCGAGCAGTACTTC.

This clonotype was observed at least ten times. The rearrangement uses TRBV7-9 and TRBJ2-4, with D perhaps TRBD2 (6 bases). The germline V gene has CDR1 SEHNR and CDR2 FQNEAQ (reference sequence). This CDR3 contains 13 residues. Trimming took off 11 bases at V and 8 bases at J, with 19 bases between the two ends. The CDR3 is CAAGHGGADIQYF. In DNA form, the CDR3 reads TGTGCCGCCGGGCACGGAGGGGCGGACATTCAGTACTTC.

In this sample, this clonotype turned up many times. The V gene is TRBV29-1, the J gene TRBJ2-1, with TRBD1 matching 8 bases. V lost 4 bases, J lost 4 bases, and 9 bases stayed unmatched. CDR1 SQVTM and CDR2 ANQGSEA come from the germline V gene. CDR3 length equals 15 residues. The DNA for the CDR3 is TGCAGCGTTGCTAGGACAGGGTTGGCGTACAATGAGCAGTTCTTC. Encoded protein: CSVARTGLAYNEQFF.

The chain is built from TRBV4-3 and TRBJ2-7; the D gene is possibly TRBD2 (5 bases). This CDR3 spans 15 amino acids. V was clipped by 0 bases and J by 4 bases, with 13 bases between them. The germline gives CDR1 LGHNA, CDR2 YSLEER. CDR3 loop: CASSQDPSGIYEQYF. Here the CDR3 DNA reads TGCGCCAGCAGCCAAGATCCCAGCGGAATATACGAGCAGTACTTC.

This clonotype was detected ten times or more. V usage is TRBV6-5 and J usage is TRBJ2-7, with no clear D. Germline loops: CDR1 MNHEY, CDR2 SVGAGI. The V end lost 0 bases, the J end lost 3 bases, and 15 bases lay between the germline ends. This CDR3 region has 16 residues. Written as DNA, the CDR3 is TGTGCCAGCAGTTACTCGAAAATTTTATCTTTCTACGAGCAGTACTTC. Residues: CASSYSKILSFYEQYF.

In this sample, this clonotype turned up a few times. The genes are TRBV3-1 and TRBJ2-5; D is possibly TRBD1 or TRBD2 (5 bases each). The CDR3 is made up of 17 amino acids. Trimming removed 5 bases at V and 2 bases at J, with 21 bases between. Germline V CDR1 and CDR2: LGHDT, YNNKEL (reference sequence). The CDR3 DNA follows: TGTGCCAGCAGCGAATCACCCGGGACCACAGAACAAGAGACCCAGTACTTC. Translating it yields CASSESPGTTEQETQYF.

This clonotype was picked up many times. One end of the junction fails to match germline, which may point to a read error. CDR3 DNA sequence: TGCAGTGCTCCGAACCCCAGACAGGGGGCGAGTTCACCCCTCCATTTT. As protein: CSAPNPRQGASSPLHF. This chain joins TRBV20-1 and TRBJ1-6; TRBD1 matches 10 bases. Per germline, CDR1 DFQATT and CDR2 SNEGSKA (reference sequence). The CDR3 loop spans 16 amino acids.

This clonotype has ten or more counts. The genes are TRBV6-5 and TRBJ1-1; D gene uncertain. Trimming removed 8 bases from V and 3 bases from J, with 7 bases in between. CDR1 and CDR2 from the germline V gene are MNHEY and SVGAGI. The CDR3 extends over 11 amino acids. DNA of the CDR3: TGTGCCAGCGCGGGGTACACTGAAGCTTTCTTT. This sequence encodes CASAGYTEAFF.

This clonotype was counted at least ten times. The chain has TRBV27 and TRBJ1-1; TRBD1 matches 8 bases. Germline V gives CDR1 MNHEY, CDR2 SMNVEV (reference sequence). V lost 5 bases and J lost 4; bases outside the gene matches: 3. This CDR3 spans 13 amino acids. The CDR3 DNA sequence: TGTGCCAGCAGTCCGGACAGGGTCACTGAAGCTTTCTTT. Protein sequence: CASSPDRVTEAFF.

This clonotype was seen at least ten times. The V gene is TRBV6-5, the J gene TRBJ2-1; unclear D gene. The V end lost 6 bases, the J end lost 7 bases, and 16 bases lay between the germline ends. CDR1 and CDR2 (germline): MNHEY, SVGAGI. The CDR3 runs to 14 residues. CDR3 nucleotide sequence: TGTGCCAGCAGCCCTGGGCTATTCATTAATGAGCAGTTCTTC. This sequence encodes CASSPGLFINEQFF.

V usage is TRBV7-8 and J usage is TRBJ1-4; no firm D call. Trimming cost V 6 bases and J 0 bases, with 5 bases left between them. The CDR3 extends over 13 amino acids. The germline CDR1 and CDR2 sequences are SGHVS and FQNEAQ. The CDR3 loop is CASRISTNEKLFF. CDR3 DNA: TGTGCCAGCAGGATCTCAACTAATGAAAAACTGTTTTTT.

About this clonotype itself: Since a much larger clone is just one base distant, this may be a read error. V usage is TRBV18 and J usage is TRBJ2-7; possible D gene TRBD2, 6 bases. The CDR3 consists of 18 residues. Germline V gives CDR1 KGHSH, CDR2 LQKENI. The CDR3 nucleotides read TGTGCCAGCTCACCTTTCGTCCAGGGAGGTACAAGGGCCTCCGAGCAGCACTTC. It codes for CASSPFVQGGTRASEQHF.

The V call is TRBV27, the J call TRBJ2-7, with D possibly being TRBD1 or TRBD2 (5 bases each). This CDR3 has 14 residues. Trimming left V 1 base short and J 3 bases short, with 10 bases between. CDR1 MNHEY and CDR2 SMNVEV come from the germline V gene (reference sequence). For the CDR3, the DNA is TGTGCCAGCAGTTTATTCCCGGGGCTCTACGAGCAGTACTTC. It codes for CASSLFPGLYEQYF.

This clonotype has at least ten counts. J is TRBJ2-2 and V is TRBV5-6; TRBD1 matches 9 bases. The length of the CDR3 is 17 residues. Germline loops: CDR1 SGHDT, CDR2 YYEEEE. The trim removed 1 base at V and 5 bases at J, leaving 9 bases unmatched. CDR3 loop: CASSLLLGGQGTGELFF. CDR3 DNA: TGTGCCAGCAGCTTGCTTCTCGGCGGACAGGGGACCGGGGAGCTGTTTTTT. The full variable domain, its missing parts supplied by reference TRBV5-6 and TRBJ2-2, is DAGVTQSPTHLIKTRGQQVTLRCSPKSGHDTVSWYQQALGQGPQFIFQYYEEEERQRGNFPDRFSGHQFPNYSSELNVNALLLGDSALYLCASSLLLGGQGTGELFFGEGSRLTVL.

This chain's CDR3 is CASSVTGHQNTEAFF. The CDR3 region has the DNA TGTGCCAGCAGCGTAACGGGACATCAGAACACTGAAGCTTTCTTT. J is TRBJ1-1 and V is TRBV9; maybe TRBD1 (6 bases). The length of the CDR3 is 15 residues. Germline CDR1 SGDLS, CDR2 YYNGEE. V lost 1 base and J 1 base, leaving 11 bases between the germline ends.